A single T cell receptor (beta chain) is shown here with its context. What it recognizes is unknown. In the PCR, 60 Vbeta and 13 Jbeta primers were used. Repertoires were generated with immunoSEQ multiplex PCR, while TCRdb's copy carries only in-frame clones and drops some. The sample has about 170,000 clones, about three quarters seen once; the top ten hold over 3%. This sample is drawn from a study of cytomegalovirus exposure and HLA in healthy donors. Broader study findings: The study had only CMV serostatus as immune exposure information. Later work found most CMV-associated TCR beta chains apparently HLA-restricted. Earlier analysis yielded a pattern in which most TCR beta V segments were productive about 90% or about 30% of the time.

The CDR3 totals 14 residues. From germline, CDR1 is MDHEN and CDR2 SYDVKM. V lost 4 bases and J lost 3, with 10 bases in between. It was healthy bone marrow donors who served as donors. V and J are TRBV28 and TRBJ1-5, with D possibly matching TRBD1 (6 bases). Input material: PBMCs. The clonotype originates from a female donor in good health and CMV-seronegative. The CDR3 nucleotides read TGTGCCAGCAGTTCAACAGGGATCAATCAGCCCCAGCATTTT. Translating gives CASSSTGINQPQHF.